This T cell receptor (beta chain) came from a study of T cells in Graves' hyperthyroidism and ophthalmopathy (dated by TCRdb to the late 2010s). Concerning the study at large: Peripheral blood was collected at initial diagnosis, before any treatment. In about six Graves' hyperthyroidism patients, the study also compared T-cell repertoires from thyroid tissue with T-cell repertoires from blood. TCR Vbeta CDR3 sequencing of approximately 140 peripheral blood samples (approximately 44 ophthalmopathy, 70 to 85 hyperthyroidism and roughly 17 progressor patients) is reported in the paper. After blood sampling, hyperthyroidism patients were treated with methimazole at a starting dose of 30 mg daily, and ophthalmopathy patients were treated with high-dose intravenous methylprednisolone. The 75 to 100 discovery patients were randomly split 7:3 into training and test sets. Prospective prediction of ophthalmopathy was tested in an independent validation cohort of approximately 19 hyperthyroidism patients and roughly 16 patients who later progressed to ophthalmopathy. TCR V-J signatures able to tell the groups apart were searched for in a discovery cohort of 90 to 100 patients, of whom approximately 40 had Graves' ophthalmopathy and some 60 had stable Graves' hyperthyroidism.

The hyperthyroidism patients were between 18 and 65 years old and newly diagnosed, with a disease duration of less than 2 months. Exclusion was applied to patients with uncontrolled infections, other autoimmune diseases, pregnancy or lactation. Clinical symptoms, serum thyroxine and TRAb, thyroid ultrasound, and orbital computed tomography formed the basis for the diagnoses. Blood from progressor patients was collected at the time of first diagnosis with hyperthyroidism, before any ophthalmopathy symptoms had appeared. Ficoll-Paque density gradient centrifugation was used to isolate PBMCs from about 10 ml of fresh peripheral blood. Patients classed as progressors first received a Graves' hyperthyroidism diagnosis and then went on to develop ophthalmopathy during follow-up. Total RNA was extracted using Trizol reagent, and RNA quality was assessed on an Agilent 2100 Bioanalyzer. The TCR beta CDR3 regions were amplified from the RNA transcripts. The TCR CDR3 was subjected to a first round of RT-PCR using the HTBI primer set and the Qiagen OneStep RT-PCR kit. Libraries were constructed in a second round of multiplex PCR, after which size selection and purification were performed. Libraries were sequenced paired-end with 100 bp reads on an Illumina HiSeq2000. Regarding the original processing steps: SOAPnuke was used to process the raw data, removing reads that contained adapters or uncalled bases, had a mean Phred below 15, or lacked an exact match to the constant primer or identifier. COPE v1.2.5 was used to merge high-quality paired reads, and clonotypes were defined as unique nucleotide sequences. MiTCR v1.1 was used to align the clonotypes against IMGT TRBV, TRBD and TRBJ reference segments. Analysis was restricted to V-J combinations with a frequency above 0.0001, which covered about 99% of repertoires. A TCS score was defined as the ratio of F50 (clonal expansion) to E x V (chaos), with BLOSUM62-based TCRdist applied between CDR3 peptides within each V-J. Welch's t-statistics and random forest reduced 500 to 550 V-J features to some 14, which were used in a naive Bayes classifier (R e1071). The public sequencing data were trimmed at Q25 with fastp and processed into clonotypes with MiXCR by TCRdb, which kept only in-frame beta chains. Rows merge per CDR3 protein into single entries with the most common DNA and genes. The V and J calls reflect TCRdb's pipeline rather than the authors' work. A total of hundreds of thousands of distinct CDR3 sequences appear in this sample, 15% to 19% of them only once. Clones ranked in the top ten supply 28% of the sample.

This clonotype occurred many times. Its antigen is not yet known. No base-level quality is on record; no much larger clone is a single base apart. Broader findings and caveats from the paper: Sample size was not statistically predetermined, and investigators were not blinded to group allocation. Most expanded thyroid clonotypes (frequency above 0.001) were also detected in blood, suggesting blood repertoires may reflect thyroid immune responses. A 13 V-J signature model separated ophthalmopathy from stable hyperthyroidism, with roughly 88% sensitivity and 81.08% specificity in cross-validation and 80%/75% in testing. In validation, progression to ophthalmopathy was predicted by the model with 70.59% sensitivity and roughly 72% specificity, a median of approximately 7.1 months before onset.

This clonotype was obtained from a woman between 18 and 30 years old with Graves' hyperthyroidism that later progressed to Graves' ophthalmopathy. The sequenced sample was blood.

The CDR3 reads CASSLGTSATYEQYF. The nucleotide sequence reads TGTGCCAGCAGCCTAGGGACTAGCGCGACCTACGAGCAGTACTTC. The V and J segments used are TRBV11-2 and TRBJ2-7, with 10 bases aligning to TRBD2. According to the germline V gene, CDR1 reads SGHAT and CDR2 reads FQNNGV. Reading from cysteine to phenylalanine, the CDR3 counts 15 amino acids. The entry retains the CDR3 DNA only, 45 bases that are in frame from base 1. From V the trimming removes 5 bases and from J it removes 2 bases, while the gene matches leave 6 bases of the junction unaccounted for. With the rest looked up from the reference TRBV11-2 and TRBJ2-7 genes rather than sequenced, the full variable domain is EAGVAQSPRYKIIEKRQSVAFWCNPISGHATLYWYQQILGQGPKLLIQFQNNGVVDDSQLPKDRFSAERLKGVDSTLKIQPAKLEDSAVYLCASSLGTSATYEQYFGPGTRLTVT.